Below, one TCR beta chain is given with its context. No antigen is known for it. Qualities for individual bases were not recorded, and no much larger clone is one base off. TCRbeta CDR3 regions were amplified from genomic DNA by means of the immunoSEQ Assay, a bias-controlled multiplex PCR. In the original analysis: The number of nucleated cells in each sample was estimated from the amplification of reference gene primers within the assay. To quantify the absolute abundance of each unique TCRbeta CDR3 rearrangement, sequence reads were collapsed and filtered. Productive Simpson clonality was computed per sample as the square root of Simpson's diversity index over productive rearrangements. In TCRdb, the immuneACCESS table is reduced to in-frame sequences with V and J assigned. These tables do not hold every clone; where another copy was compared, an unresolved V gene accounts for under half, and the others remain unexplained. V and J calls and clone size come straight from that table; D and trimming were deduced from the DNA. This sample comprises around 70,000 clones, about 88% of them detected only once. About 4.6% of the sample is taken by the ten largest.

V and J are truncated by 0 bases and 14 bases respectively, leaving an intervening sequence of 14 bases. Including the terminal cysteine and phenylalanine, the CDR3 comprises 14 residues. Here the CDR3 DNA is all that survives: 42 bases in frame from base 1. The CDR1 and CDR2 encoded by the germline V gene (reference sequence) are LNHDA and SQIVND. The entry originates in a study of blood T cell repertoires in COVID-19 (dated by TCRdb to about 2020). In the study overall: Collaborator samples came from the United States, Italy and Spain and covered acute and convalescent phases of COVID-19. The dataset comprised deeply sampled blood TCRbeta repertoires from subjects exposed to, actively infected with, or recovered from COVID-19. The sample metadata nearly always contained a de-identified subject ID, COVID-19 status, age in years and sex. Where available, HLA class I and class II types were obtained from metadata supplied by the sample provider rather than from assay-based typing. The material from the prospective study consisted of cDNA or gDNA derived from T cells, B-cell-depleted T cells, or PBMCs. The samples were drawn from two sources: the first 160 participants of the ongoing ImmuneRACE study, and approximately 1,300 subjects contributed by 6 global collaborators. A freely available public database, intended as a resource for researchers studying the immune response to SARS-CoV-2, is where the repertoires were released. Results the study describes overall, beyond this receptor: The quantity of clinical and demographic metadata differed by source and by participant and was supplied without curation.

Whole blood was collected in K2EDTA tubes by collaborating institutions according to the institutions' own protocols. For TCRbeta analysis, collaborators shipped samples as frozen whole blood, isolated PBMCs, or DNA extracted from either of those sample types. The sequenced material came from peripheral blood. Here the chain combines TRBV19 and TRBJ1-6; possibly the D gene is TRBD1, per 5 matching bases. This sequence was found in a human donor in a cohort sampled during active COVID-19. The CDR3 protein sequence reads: CASSIEDTQKALHF. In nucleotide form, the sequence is TGTGCCAGTAGTATAGAGGACACCCAAAAGGCCCTCCACTTT. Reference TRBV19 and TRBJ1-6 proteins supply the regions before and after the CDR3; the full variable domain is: DGGITQSPKYLFRKEGQNVTLSCEQNLNHDAMYWYRQDPGQGLRLIYYSQIVNDFQKGDIAEGYSVSREKKESFPLTVTSAQKNPTAFYLCASSIEDTQKALHFGNGTRLTVT.